Here is one TCR beta chain with its context. Its specificity is unknown. This entry is derived from a study of cytomegalovirus exposure and HLA in healthy donors. About the research overall: Previous work identified around 120 million unique TCR beta sequences from 150 million to 200 million T cells. General study points: Relative to equally common others, HLA-associated TCR beta chains showed greater clonal expansion in a later analysis.

Vbeta (60) and Jbeta (13) primers were used in the PCR. Some clones are missing from TCRdb's copy, which holds only in-frame ones; the method was immunoSEQ multiplex PCR. The sample carries 150,000 to 250,000 clones, roughly 80% recorded once. Germline values: CDR1 MDHEN, CDR2 SYDVKM. The V and J ends lost 4 bases and 2 bases, in that order; junction bases with no gene match: 4. This CDR3 comprises 15 residues. The chain carries TRBV28 and TRBJ2-3; 9 bases fit TRBD1. The sequenced sample was PBMCs. This receptor was taken from a woman between 45 and 65 years old in good health and CMV-seropositive. The CDR3 sequence: CASSSGTGHTDTQYF. CDR3 nucleotide sequence: TGTGCCAGCAGTTCCGGGACAGGGCACACAGATACGCAGTATTTT.